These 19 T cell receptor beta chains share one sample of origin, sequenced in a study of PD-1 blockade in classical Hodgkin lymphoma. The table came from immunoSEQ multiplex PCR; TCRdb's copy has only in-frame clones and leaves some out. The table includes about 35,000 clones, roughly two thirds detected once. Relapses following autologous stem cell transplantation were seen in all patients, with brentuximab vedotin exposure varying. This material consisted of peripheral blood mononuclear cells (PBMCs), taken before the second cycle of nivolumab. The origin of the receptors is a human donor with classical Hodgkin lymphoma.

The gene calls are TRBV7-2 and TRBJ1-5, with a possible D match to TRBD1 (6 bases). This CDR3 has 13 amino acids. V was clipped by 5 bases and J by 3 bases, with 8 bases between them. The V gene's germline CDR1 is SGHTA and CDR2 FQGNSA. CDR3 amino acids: CASSRQVNQPQHF. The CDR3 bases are TGTGCCAGCAGCCGACAGGTCAATCAGCCCCAGCATTTT.

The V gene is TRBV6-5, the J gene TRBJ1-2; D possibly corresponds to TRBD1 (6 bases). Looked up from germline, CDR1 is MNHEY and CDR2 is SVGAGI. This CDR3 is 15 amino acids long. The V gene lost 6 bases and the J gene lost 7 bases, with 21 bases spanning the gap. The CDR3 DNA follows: TGTGCCAGCAGCTACCACCCCAGAGGGGGGGGTGGCTACACCTTC. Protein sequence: CASSYHPRGGGGYTF.

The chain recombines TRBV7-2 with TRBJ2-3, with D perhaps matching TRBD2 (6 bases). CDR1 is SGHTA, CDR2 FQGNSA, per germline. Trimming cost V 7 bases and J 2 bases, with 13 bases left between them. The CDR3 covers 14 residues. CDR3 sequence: CASTLGLHTDTQYF. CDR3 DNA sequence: TGTGCCAGCACCCTGGGACTCCACACAGATACGCAGTATTTT.

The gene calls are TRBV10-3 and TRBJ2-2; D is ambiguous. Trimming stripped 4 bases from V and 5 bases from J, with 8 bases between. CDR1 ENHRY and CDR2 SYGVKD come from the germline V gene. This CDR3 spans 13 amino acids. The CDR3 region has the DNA TGTGCCATCAGTGTCCTAGGGACCGGGGAGCTGTTTTTT. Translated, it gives CAISVLGTGELFF.

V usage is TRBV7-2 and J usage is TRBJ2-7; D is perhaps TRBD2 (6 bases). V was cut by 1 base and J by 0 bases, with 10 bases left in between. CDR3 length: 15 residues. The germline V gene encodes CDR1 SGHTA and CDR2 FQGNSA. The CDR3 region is CASSLVGGASYEQYF. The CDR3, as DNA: TGTGCCAGCAGCTTAGTGGGAGGCGCCTCCTACGAGCAGTACTTC.

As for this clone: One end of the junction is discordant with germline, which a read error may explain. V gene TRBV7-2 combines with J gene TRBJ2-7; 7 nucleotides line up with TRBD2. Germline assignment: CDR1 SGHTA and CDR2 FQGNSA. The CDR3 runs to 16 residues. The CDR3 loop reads CASSQEPGFTSAEQYF. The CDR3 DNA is TGCGCCAGCAGCCAAGAGCCCGGATTCACTAGCGCCGAGCAGTACTTC.

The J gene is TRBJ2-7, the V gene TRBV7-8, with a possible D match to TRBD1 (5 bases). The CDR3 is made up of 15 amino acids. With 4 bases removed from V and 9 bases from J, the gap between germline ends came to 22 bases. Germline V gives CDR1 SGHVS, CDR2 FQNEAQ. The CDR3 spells CASSSEMTAPSAQYF. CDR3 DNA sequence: TGTGCCAGCAGCTCCGAAATGACAGCCCCCTCTGCGCAGTACTTC.

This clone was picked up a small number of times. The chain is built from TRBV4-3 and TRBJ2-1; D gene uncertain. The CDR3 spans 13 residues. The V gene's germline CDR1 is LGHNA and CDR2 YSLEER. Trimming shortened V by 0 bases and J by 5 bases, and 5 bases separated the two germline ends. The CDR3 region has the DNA TGCGCCAGCAGCCAAGACCGGAACAATGAGCAGTTCTTC. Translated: CASSQDRNNEQFF.

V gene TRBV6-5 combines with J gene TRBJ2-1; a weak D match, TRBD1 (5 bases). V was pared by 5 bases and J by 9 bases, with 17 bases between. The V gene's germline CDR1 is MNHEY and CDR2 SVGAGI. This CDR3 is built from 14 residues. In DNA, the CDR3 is TGTGCCAGCAGTACAGGACAAAGCTGGGCTGAGCAGTTCTTC. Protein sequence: CASSTGQSWAEQFF.

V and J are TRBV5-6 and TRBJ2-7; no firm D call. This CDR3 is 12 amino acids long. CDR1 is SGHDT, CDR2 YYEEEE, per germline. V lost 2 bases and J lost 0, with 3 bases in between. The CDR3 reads CASSFDSYEQYF. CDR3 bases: TGTGCCAGCAGCTTCGACTCCTACGAGCAGTACTTC.

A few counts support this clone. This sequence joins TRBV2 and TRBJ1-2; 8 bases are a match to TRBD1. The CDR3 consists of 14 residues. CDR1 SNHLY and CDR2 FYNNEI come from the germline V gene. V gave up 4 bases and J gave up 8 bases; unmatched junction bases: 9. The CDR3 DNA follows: TGTGCCAGCAGTGGACAGGGGTTGATATACGGCTACACCTTC. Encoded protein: CASSGQGLIYGYTF.

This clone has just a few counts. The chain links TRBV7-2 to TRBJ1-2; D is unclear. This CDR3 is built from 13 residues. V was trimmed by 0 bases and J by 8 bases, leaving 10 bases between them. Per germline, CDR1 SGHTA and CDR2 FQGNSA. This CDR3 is CASSLAGAWGYTF. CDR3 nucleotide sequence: TGTGCCAGCAGCTTAGCAGGAGCCTGGGGCTACACCTTC.

CDR3 coding DNA: TGTGCCAGCAGTCATCGACAGGGGAACAATCAGCCCCAGCATTTT. This encodes CASSHRQGNNQPQHF. The V and J genes are TRBV28 and TRBJ1-5; 8 bases fit TRBD1. Germline assignment: CDR1 MDHEN and CDR2 SYDVKM. V trimming: 5 bases; J trimming: 3 bases; junction bases outside the gene matches: 6. The CDR3 extends over 15 amino acids.

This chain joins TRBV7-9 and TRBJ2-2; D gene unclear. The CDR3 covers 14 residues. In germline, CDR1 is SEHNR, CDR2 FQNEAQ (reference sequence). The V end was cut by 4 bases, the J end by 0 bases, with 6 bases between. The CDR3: CASSYFSNTGELFF. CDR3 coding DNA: TGTGCCAGCAGCTATTTTTCGAACACCGGGGAGCTGTTTTTT. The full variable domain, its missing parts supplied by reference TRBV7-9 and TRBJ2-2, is DTGVSQNPRHKITKRGQNVTFRCDPISEHNRLYWYRQTLGQGPEFLTYFQNEAQLEKSRLLSDRFSAERPKGSFSTLEIQRTEQGDSAMYLCASSYFSNTGELFFGEGSRLTVL.

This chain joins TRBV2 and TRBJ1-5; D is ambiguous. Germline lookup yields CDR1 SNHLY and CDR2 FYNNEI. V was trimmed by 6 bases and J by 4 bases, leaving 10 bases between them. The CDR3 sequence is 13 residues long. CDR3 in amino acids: CASRFEGNQPQHF. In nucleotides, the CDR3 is TGTGCCAGCAGGTTTGAAGGGAATCAGCCCCAGCATTTT.

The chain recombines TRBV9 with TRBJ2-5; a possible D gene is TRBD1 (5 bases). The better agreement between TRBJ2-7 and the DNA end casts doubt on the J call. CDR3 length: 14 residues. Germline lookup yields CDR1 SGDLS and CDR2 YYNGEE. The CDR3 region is CASSQGEESYEQYF. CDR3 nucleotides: TGTGCCAGCAGCCAAGGGGAAGAATCCTACGAGCAGTACTTC.

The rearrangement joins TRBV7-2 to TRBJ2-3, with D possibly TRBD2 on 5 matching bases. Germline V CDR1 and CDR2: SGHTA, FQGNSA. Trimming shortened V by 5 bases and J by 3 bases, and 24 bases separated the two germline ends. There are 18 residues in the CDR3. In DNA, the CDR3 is TGTGCCAGCAGCCTCCGACTACGGCTCGGCATGGCAACAGATACGCAGTATTTT. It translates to CASSLRLRLGMATDTQYF.

The CDR3 DNA reads TGCAGCGTACGGGAGGGTGGGACCCAGTACTTC. It encodes CSVREGGTQYF. The chain links TRBV29-1 to TRBJ2-5; 8 bases are shared with TRBD2. The trim removed 6 bases at V and 7 bases at J, leaving 4 bases unmatched. Germline V CDR1 and CDR2: SQVTM, ANQGSEA. The CDR3 contains 11 residues. The full variable domain, in which reference TRBV29-1 and TRBJ2-5 provide the parts outside the CDR3, is SAVISQKPSRDICQRGTSLTIQCQVDSQVTMMFWYRQQPGQSLTLIATANQGSEATYESGFVIDKFPISRPNLTFSTLTVSNMSPEDSSIYLCSVREGGTQYFGPGTRLLVL.

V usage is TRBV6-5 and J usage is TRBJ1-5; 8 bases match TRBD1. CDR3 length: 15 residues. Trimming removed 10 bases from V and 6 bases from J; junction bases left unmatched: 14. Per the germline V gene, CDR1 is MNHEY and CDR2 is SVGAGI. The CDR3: CATSVDRAPGQPQHF. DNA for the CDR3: TGTGCCACCTCAGTGGACAGGGCCCCCGGTCAGCCCCAGCATTTT.